These 16 T cell receptor beta chains share one sample of origin, sequenced in a study of identical twins. TCRdb used MiXCR to reprocess the 5' RACE reads, holding one entry per CDR3 protein. The sample contains a few hundred thousand distinct CDR3 sequences, approximately 13% of which appear only once. These data were also reused for a study on yellow fever vaccine responses in identical twins.

Sequencing was carried out using CD8+ T cells sorted from blood. The receptors derive from a woman younger than 30 in good health.

The gene calls are TRBV27 and TRBJ1-4; D is possibly TRBD1 (6 bases). The germline gives CDR1 MNHEY, CDR2 SMNVEV (reference sequence). This CDR3 is 14 amino acids long. V was trimmed by 2 bases and J by 8 bases, leaving 12 bases between them. CDR3: CASSLGGGKEKLFF. The CDR3 DNA reads TGTGCCAGCAGTTTAGGCGGGGGCAAAGAAAAACTGTTTTTT.

The gene calls are TRBV12-3 or TRBV12-4 and TRBJ2-2; the D is unclear. Trimming removed 2 bases from V and 1 base from J, with 8 bases in between. The CDR3 has 15 residues. This CDR3 reads CASSLTVRNTGELFF. The CDR3 DNA sequence: TGTGCCAGCAGTTTAACGGTTAGGAACACCGGGGAGCTGTTTTTT.

The V and J genes are TRBV25-1 and TRBJ2-7; 13 bases agree with TRBD2. The CDR3 extends over 22 amino acids. V shed 5 bases, J shed 3 bases, and the junction held 25 bases outside the gene matches. Germline-derived CDR1 and CDR2 are MGHDK and SYGVNS. The CDR3: CASSPPGWREPGLAGILYEQYF. CDR3 nucleotides: TGTGCCAGCAGTCCCCCCGGATGGCGAGAACCGGGACTAGCGGGAATCCTCTACGAGCAGTACTTC.

There are many counts of this clonotype. V gene TRBV13 combines with J gene TRBJ2-7; no clear D gene. The CDR3 sequence is 12 residues long. Germline CDR1 and CDR2: PRHDT and FYEKMQ (reference sequence). V was pared by 0 bases and J by 7 bases, with 7 bases between. The CDR3 reads CASSLGAGEQYV. The CDR3 DNA reads TGTGCCAGCAGCTTAGGGGCTGGGGAGCAGTACGTC.

Ten or more counts support this clonotype. The V and J genes are TRBV5-5 and TRBJ2-7; 7 bases map to TRBD1. The germline V gene has CDR1 SGHKS and CDR2 YYEKEE (reference sequence). Trimming removed 3 bases from V and 7 bases from J; junction bases left unmatched: 13. CDR3 length: 15 residues. The CDR3 sequence: CASSSVRDSVVEQYV. The CDR3 DNA reads as TGTGCCAGCAGCTCGGTTCGGGACAGCGTGGTAGAGCAGTACGTC.

With regard to this clonotype: Germline and junction disagree at one end, which may indicate a read error. Here the CDR3 DNA reads TGTGCCAGCAGTTTAGGGCCCCAAGAGACCAAGTACTTC. Its protein product is CASSLGPQETKYF. The chain is built from TRBV27 and TRBJ2-5; no reliable D call. Germline lookup yields CDR1 MNHEY and CDR2 SMNVEV (reference sequence). This CDR3 has 13 amino acids.

The J gene is TRBJ2-3, the V gene TRBV3-1; tentative D call: TRBD2 (6 bases). The V and J ends lost 1 base and 0 bases respectively, with 11 bases between them. This CDR3 has 16 amino acids. Germline loops: CDR1 LGHDT, CDR2 YNNKEL (reference sequence). CDR3 DNA: TGTGCCAGCAGCCAAGGAGGCGGGATAAGCACAGATACGCAGTATTTT. This encodes CASSQGGGISTDTQYF.

In regard to this clonotype: One junction end disagrees with the germline gene, perhaps due to a read error. The chain joins TRBV7-8 to TRBJ1-2; tentatively, D is TRBD1 (5 bases). The CDR3 runs to 14 residues. Germline loops: CDR1 SGHVS, CDR2 FQNEAQ. This chain's CDR3 is CASSLDPGNYGYTF. DNA for the CDR3: TGTGCCAGCAGTTTAGATCCAGGGAACTATGGCTACACCTTC. The complete variable domain, with remaining parts taken from reference TRBV7-8 and TRBJ1-2, reads GAGVSQSPRYKVAKRGQDVALRCDPISGHVSLFWYQQALGQGPEFLTYFQNEAQLDKSGLPSDRFFAERPEGSVSTLKIQRTQQEDSAVYLCASSLDPGNYGYTFGSGTRLTVV.

The rearrangement joins TRBV7-9 to TRBJ1-5; possibly TRBD1 for D (6 bases). Germline V gene lookup returns CDR1 SEHNR and CDR2 FQNEAQ (reference sequence). V lost 0 bases and J lost 5, with 8 bases in between. There are 14 residues in the CDR3. The CDR3 spells CASSLAGGDQPQHF. CDR3 nucleotides: TGTGCCAGCAGCTTAGCAGGGGGGGATCAGCCCCAGCATTTT.

This clonotype has only a few counts. This chain joins TRBV16 and TRBJ2-3; no reliable D call. This CDR3 has 14 residues. The germline V and J ends were trimmed by 2 bases and 0 bases, with 6 bases remaining between them. In germline, CDR1 is KGHSY, CDR2 FQNENV. The CDR3 DNA reads as TGTGCCAGCAGCCAAATCGGCAGCACAGATACGCAGTATTTT. It translates to CASSQIGSTDTQYF.

This clonotype was picked up a small number of times. This chain joins TRBV7-9 and TRBJ2-7, with no clear D. Trimming took off 1 base at V and 4 bases at J, with 5 bases between the two ends. Germline CDR1 is SEHNR and CDR2 is FQNEAQ (reference sequence). This CDR3 comprises 12 residues. The CDR3 here is CASSLGDYEQYV. As DNA, the CDR3 is TGTGCCAGCAGCTTAGGGGATTACGAGCAGTACGTC.

V gene TRBV3-1 combines with J gene TRBJ1-5; D possibly corresponds to TRBD1 (5 bases). The V gene lost 0 bases and the J gene lost 5 bases, with 11 bases spanning the gap. The length of the CDR3 is 15 residues. The germline gives CDR1 LGHDT, CDR2 YNNKEL (reference sequence). CDR3 nucleotide sequence: TGTGCCAGCAGCCAAGATACGGGGGTTGATCAGCCCCAGCATTTT. It specifies CASSQDTGVDQPQHF.

Only a few counts were recorded for this clonotype. The rearrangement uses TRBV7-6 and TRBJ2-3; D is uncertain. Germline CDR1 is SGHVS and CDR2 is FNYEAQ. This CDR3 is built from 14 residues. V shed 5 bases and J shed 6 bases, with 15 bases lying between them. The CDR3: CASSHSRLDDTQYF. The DNA of the CDR3 is TGTGCCAGCAGCCACTCTCGGCTAGATGATACGCAGTATTTT.

In this sample, this clonotype turned up a few times. V and J are TRBV7-8 and TRBJ2-2; D is undetermined. CDR3 length equals 13 residues. Germline V gene lookup returns CDR1 SGHVS and CDR2 FQNEAQ. The ends were cut back, 5 bases at V and 1 base at J, with 5 bases in the middle. The CDR3 loop reads CASSQMNTGELFF. The CDR3 DNA follows: TGTGCCAGCAGCCAAATGAACACCGGGGAGCTGTTTTTT.

In its sample, this clonotype was seen many times. J is TRBJ2-5 and V is TRBV5-1, with no clear D. There are 12 residues in the CDR3. V was clipped by 6 bases and J by 4 bases, with 10 bases between them. Germline V CDR1 and CDR2: SGHRS, YFSETQ. CDR3 in DNA: TGCGCCAGCATCGCCGAGTTAGAGACCCAGTACTTC. It encodes CASIAELETQYF.

Only a few counts were recorded for this clonotype. The chain employs TRBV11-2 and TRBJ2-1, with 10 bases matching TRBD2. V gave up 4 bases and J gave up 9 bases; unmatched junction bases: 21. Germline CDR1 SGHAT, CDR2 FQNNGV. The CDR3 has 19 residues. CDR3 sequence: CASSYSPGLAGGWYGEQFF. CDR3 nucleotides: TGTGCCAGCAGCTACTCCCCCGGATTAGCGGGAGGTTGGTATGGTGAGCAGTTCTTC.